Sequencing of this TCR beta chain was carried out in a study of blood T cells in healthy people across ages. Whole-study findings and limits: The fall in TCR beta diversity per million T cells was roughly linear with age.

The CDR3 covers 13 residues. Germline lookup yields CDR1 SQVTM and CDR2 ANQGSEA. The V end was cut by 4 bases, the J end by 0 bases, with 10 bases between. For the second PCR, which ran for about 7 to 11 cycles, a sample-barcoded 5' primer and a J-beta primer mix were used. Through a template-switch adaptor with 12 random nucleotides, each cDNA molecule received a tag. TCRdb re-called the 5' RACE reads through MiXCR, storing one row per CDR3 protein. The sample has roughly 700,000 distinct CDR3 sequences; around 25% are singletons. This clonotype was counted between two and nine times. Its antigen is still unknown. This sample also appeared in a second study, on T cells of mothers and their children. That source reports: The second PCR's M1S primer added sample barcodes and 2-4 random nucleotides.

Material for sequencing was blood. V and J are TRBV29-1 and TRBJ2-7, with a weak D call TRBD2 (6 bases). The sequence came from a boy between 10 and 17 years old in good health. The CDR3 sequence: CSVAGLYSYEQYF. CDR3 nucleotide sequence: TGCAGCGTTGCAGGACTATACTCCTACGAGCAGTACTTC.